These 14 T cell receptor beta chains were all obtained from the same sample, sequenced in a study of shared clonotypes between healthy human individuals (TCRdb year 2020). Library preparation used the immunoSEQ multiplex PCR assay. The table comes from immuneACCESS by way of TCRdb, which keeps in-frame sequences with V and J called. Part of the clones is missing from these tables; in studies checked, under half for an unresolved V gene and the rest for unknown reasons. A total of fewer than 600,000 clones appear in this sample, approximately 80% of them only once. Together, the top ten hold about 12% of the sample. The sample consisted of PBMCs. Every receptor here comes from a woman aged 40 to 50 in good health. Some clones in this sample may be carry-over from other donors' samples.

A note on this clone: A far bigger clonotype differs at one base, so this is likely a read error. Other DNA sequences of this sample code for an identical CDR3. The chain has TRBV30 and TRBJ1-4; D not certain. The CDR3 has 13 residues. Germline V gene lookup returns CDR1 GTSNPN and CDR2 SVGIG (reference sequence). Written as DNA, the CDR3 is TGTGCTTGGACGGCCGGTTATAATGAAAAACTGTTTTTT. Protein: CAWTAGYNEKLFF. The complete variable domain, with remaining parts taken from reference TRBV30 and TRBJ1-4, reads SQTIHQWPATLVQPVGSPLSLECTVEGTSNPNLYWYRQAAGRGLQLLFYSVGIGQISSEVPQNLSASRPQDRQFILSSKKLLLSDSGFYLCAWTAGYNEKLFFGSGTQLSVL.

The rearrangement uses TRBV4-3 and TRBJ2-5, with 7 bases fitting TRBD2. The CDR3 is 16 amino acids. Germline CDR1 LGHNA, CDR2 YSLEER. J lost 2 bases, V lost 0 bases, and 6 bases had no gene match. The CDR3 sequence is CASSQDWASGQETQYF. CDR3 coding DNA: TGCGCCAGCAGCCAAGATTGGGCTAGCGGACAAGAGACCCAGTACTTC.

The chain is built from TRBV30 and TRBJ2-3; D may be TRBD2 (5 bases). Deletions cut 4 bases from V and 7 bases from J, with 12 bases between. The CDR3 runs to 12 residues. The germline gives CDR1 GTSNPN, CDR2 SVGIG (reference sequence). CDR3 sequence: CAWTPGSNTQYF. The CDR3 DNA is TGTGCCTGGACCCCGGGATCGAATACGCAGTATTTT.

Of note for this clone: One base separates it from a far larger clone, so it is likely a read error. The chain carries TRBV2 and TRBJ1-1, with D perhaps matching TRBD1 (5 bases). Deletions cut 5 bases from V and 1 base from J, with 8 bases between. Germline V gene data show CDR1 as SNHLY and CDR2 as FYNNEI. CDR3 length equals 13 residues. The CDR3 coding sequence is TGTGCCAGCAGTTTCACAGGGAACACTGAAGCTTTCTTT. This codes for CASSFTGNTEAFF.

The chain uses TRBV19 and TRBJ1-5; D is possibly TRBD1 (6 bases). CDR3 length: 14 amino acids. V dropped 7 bases and J dropped 3 bases, with 13 bases sitting between them. Germline-derived CDR1 and CDR2 are LNHDA and SQIVND (reference sequence). The CDR3 DNA follows: TGTGCCAGTACTCGGACAGAACCCAATCAGCCCCAGCATTTT. It is translated as CASTRTEPNQPQHF.

In this sample, this clone turned up once. This chain links TRBV27 with TRBJ2-2, with a weak D call TRBD2 (6 bases). CDR1 MNHEY and CDR2 SMNVEV come from the germline V gene (reference sequence). V was trimmed by 7 bases and J by 0 bases, leaving 9 bases between them. This CDR3 is built from 14 residues. In DNA form, the CDR3 reads TGTGCCAGCACACCGGGGGCGAACACCGGGGAGCTGTTTTTT. It encodes CASTPGANTGELFF.

Remarks on this clone: This may arise from a read error, as a much more abundant clone is one base away. The identical CDR3 is also encoded by other nucleotide sequences in the sample. The chain recombines TRBV21-1 with TRBJ1-1. TRBV21-1 is a known pseudogene. The length of the CDR3 is 16 residues. The CDR3 reads CASSYRRRNMNTEAFF. The CDR3 DNA is TGTGCCAGCAGTTACCGACGGAGGAATATGAACACTGAGGCTTTCTTT.

This clone was detected many times. V usage is TRBV15 and J usage is TRBJ2-1; maybe TRBD2 (5 bases). This CDR3 is 15 amino acids long. Between the trimmed V and J ends, which lost 3 bases and 3 bases, there was a span of 12 bases. Germline V lookup: CDR1 LNHNV, CDR2 YYDKDF (reference sequence). The CDR3 here is CATSSGSGYYNEQFF. CDR3 in DNA: TGTGCCACCAGCAGTGGAAGCGGATACTACAATGAGCAGTTCTTC.

This clone turned up a few times. The chain employs TRBV6-5 and TRBJ1-1; D gene unclear. CDR1 is MNHEY and CDR2 is SVGAGI in the germline V gene. The CDR3 is 13 amino acids. Trimming took 3 bases from V and 6 from J, leaving 11 bases between them. CDR3 nucleotide sequence: TGTGCCAGCAGTTATTCCGAGGGCGCTGAAGCTTTCTTT. Translation gives CASSYSEGAEAFF.

The gene calls are TRBV15 and TRBJ2-7; the D call may be TRBD1 or TRBD2 (6 bases each). The CDR3 consists of 14 residues. Germline CDR1 and CDR2: LNHNV and YYDKDF (reference sequence). V lost 2 bases and J 3 bases, leaving 11 bases between the germline ends. DNA for the CDR3: TGTGCCACCAGCAGATGGGGGCGGGACTACGAGCAGTACTTC. It translates to CATSRWGRDYEQYF.

The chain combines TRBV27 with TRBJ2-1; a possible D gene is TRBD2 (6 bases). The germline CDR1 and CDR2 sequences are MNHEY and SMNVEV (reference sequence). Trimming cost V 2 bases and J 4 bases, with 24 bases left between them. This CDR3 contains 19 residues. CDR3 DNA: TGTGCCAGCAGTTTAAGGGCCATTGCGGAGCGGGTGGCTTACAATGAGCAGTTCTTC. As protein: CASSLRAIAERVAYNEQFF.

The rearrangement uses TRBV18 and TRBJ1-2; D possibly corresponds to TRBD1 (5 bases). Per the germline V gene, CDR1 is KGHSH and CDR2 is LQKENI. The CDR3 is 14 residues long. Trimming took 3 bases from V and 4 from J, leaving 12 bases between them. CDR3 in amino acids: CASSPKTESYGYTF. DNA for the CDR3: TGTGCCAGCTCACCGAAGACAGAAAGCTATGGCTACACCTTC.

The chain employs TRBV10-3 and TRBJ1-5, with 7 bases aligning to TRBD1. The ends lost 8 bases at V and 4 bases at J; junction bases unmatched: 5. Per the germline V gene, CDR1 is ENHRY and CDR2 is SYGVKD. This CDR3 contains 13 residues. This CDR3 is CAIGQELNQPQHF. The CDR3 DNA reads TGTGCCATCGGACAGGAACTAAATCAGCCCCAGCATTTT.

V gene TRBV10-2 combines with J gene TRBJ1-5; no clear D. The CDR3 has 10 amino acids. V was cut by 6 bases and J by 16 bases, with 13 bases left in between. In germline, CDR1 is WSHSY, CDR2 SAAADI. CDR3 amino acids: CASRNSGRHF. The CDR3 DNA sequence: TGCGCCAGCAGGAATTCTGGACGACATTTT.